Listed here is a single T cell receptor beta chain. Here immunoSEQ multiplex PCR was the method, and the copy in TCRdb shows in-frame clones only, minus some. The repertoire has about 310,000 clones, 90% of them found once; the top ten carry approximately 4%. This specimen comes from a study of blood T cell repertoires in COVID-19. About the research overall: The analysed material was cDNA or gDNA that came from T cells, B-cell-depleted T cells, or PBMCs.

The CDR3 has 17 amino acids. Germline CDR1 MNHEY, CDR2 SMNVEV (reference sequence). J gave up 2 bases and V 3 bases, and 10 bases lay outside the gene matches. The chain employs TRBV27 and TRBJ2-5, with 9 bases matching TRBD1. This receptor was obtained from a woman aged 18-29 years with acute COVID-19. Sequencing was done on a sample of PBMCs or T cells enriched from blood (not recorded which). DNA for the CDR3: TGTGCCAGCAGTTTGGGACAGGGTTTCTACACGCAAGAGACCCAGTACTTC. Protein sequence: CASSLGQGFYTQETQYF.